The T cell receptor (beta chain) described here comes from a study of identical twins. In germline, CDR1 is SGHRS, CDR2 YFSETQ. V gave up 0 bases and J gave up 3 bases; unmatched junction bases: 9. The CDR3 spans 16 residues. The study, taken as a whole, reports: Models predicted less out-of-frame TCR alpha sharing in monozygotic twins than was found. Where out-of-frame alpha sequences were twin-shared, they showed excess low generation probability. Clonotypes of the beta chain that were abundant in cord blood carried fewer insertions (memory repertoires showed none).

Using its own MiXCR run on the 5' RACE reads, TCRdb lists one record per CDR3 protein. The sample has roughly 290,000 distinct CDR3 sequences, roughly 10% seen once. Points on this clonotype: The antigen is unknown.

This sample also belongs to another study, concerning yellow fever vaccine responses in identical twins.

Sequencing used CD8+ T cells sorted from blood. This TCR was sampled from a woman aged 18-35 years in good health. The rearrangement links TRBV5-1 to TRBJ2-7; 7 bases match TRBD1. CDR3 nucleotide sequence: TGCGCCAGCAGCTTGGGCATCGGACAGGAAAACTACGAGCAGTACTTC. It translates to CASSLGIGQENYEQYF.